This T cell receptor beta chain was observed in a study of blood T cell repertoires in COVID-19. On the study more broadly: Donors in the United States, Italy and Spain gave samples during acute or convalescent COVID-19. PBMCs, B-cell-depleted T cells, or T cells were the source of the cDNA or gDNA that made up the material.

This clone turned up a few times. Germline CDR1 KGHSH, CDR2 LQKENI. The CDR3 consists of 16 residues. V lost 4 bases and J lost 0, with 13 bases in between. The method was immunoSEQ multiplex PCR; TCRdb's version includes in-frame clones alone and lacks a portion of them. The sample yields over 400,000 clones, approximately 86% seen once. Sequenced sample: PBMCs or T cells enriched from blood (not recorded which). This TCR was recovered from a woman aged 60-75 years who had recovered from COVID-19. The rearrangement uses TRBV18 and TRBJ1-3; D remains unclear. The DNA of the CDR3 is TGTGCCAGCTCACGGGAAGGGAGTCGCTCTGGAAACACCATATATTTT. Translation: CASSREGSRSGNTIYF.